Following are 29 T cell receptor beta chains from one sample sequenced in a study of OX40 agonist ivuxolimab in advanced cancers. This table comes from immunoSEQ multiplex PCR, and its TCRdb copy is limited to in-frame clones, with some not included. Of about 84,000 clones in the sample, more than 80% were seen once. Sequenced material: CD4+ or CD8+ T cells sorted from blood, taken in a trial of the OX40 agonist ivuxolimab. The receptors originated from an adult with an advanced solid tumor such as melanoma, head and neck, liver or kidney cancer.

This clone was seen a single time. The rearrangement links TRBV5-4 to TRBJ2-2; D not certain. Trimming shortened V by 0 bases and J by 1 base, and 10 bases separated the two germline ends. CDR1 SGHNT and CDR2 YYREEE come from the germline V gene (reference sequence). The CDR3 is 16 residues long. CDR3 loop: CASSLGRVGNTGELFF. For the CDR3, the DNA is TGTGCCAGCAGCTTGGGTCGTGTGGGGAACACCGGGGAGCTGTTTTTT.

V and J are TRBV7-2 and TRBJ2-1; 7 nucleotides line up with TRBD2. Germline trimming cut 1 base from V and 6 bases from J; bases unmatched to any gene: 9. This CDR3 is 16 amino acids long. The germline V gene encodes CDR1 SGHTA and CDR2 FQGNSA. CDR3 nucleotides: TGTGCCAGCAGCTTAGTATCCAGCGGGGTTGTCAATGAGCAGTTCTTC. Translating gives CASSLVSSGVVNEQFF.

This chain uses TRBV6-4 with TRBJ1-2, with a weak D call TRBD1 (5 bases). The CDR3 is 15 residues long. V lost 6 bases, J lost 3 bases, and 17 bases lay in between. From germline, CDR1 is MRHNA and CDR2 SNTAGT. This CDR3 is CASSASGGGYYGYTF. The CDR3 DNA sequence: TGTGCCAGCAGCGCCTCTGGGGGGGGTTACTATGGCTACACCTTC.

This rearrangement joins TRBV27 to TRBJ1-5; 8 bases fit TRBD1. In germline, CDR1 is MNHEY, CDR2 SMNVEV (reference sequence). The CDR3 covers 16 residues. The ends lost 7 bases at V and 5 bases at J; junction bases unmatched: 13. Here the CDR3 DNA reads TGTGCCAGCAAACGACAGGGGAGTGGGATTGATCAGCCCCAGCATTTT. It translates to CASKRQGSGIDQPQHF.

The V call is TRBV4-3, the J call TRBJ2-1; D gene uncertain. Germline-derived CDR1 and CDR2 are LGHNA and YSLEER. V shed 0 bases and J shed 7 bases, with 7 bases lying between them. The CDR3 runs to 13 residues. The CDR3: CASSQDPENEQFF. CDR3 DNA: TGCGCCAGCAGCCAAGATCCGGAAAATGAGCAGTTCTTC.

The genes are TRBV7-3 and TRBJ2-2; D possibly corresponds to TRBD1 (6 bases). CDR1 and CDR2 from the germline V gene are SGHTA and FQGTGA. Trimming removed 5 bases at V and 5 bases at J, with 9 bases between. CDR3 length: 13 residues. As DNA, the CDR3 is TGTGCCAGCAGCCAAAGGGGGACCGGGGAGCTGTTTTTT. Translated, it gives CASSQRGTGELFF.

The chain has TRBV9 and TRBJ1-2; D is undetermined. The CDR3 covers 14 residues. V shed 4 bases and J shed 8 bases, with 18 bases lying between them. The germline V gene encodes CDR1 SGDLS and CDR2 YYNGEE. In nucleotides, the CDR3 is TGTGCCAGCAGCCCCAGGTCCCCGTTTAAAGGCTACACCTTC. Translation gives CASSPRSPFKGYTF.

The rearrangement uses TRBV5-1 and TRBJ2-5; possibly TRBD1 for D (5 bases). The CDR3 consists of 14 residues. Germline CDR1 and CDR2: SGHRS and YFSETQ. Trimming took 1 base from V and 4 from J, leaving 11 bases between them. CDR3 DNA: TGCGCCAGCAGCTTGTCAGGGCAGGTAGAGACCCAGTACTTC. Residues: CASSLSGQVETQYF.

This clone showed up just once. The CDR3 is CASSPGTPSDYSNQPQHF. The CDR3 nucleotides are TGTGCCAGCTCACCAGGAACTCCGTCGGATTATAGCAATCAGCCCCAGCATTTT. V is TRBV18 and J is TRBJ1-5; no clear D. The V end lost 2 bases, the J end lost 0 bases, and 17 bases lay between the germline ends. Germline V gene lookup returns CDR1 KGHSH and CDR2 LQKENI. The CDR3 loop spans 18 amino acids.

CDR3 amino acids: CASSERAGNLNNQPQHF. Written as DNA, the CDR3 is TGCGCCAGCAGTGAGAGAGCAGGCAATTTGAACAATCAGCCCCAGCATTTT. V is TRBV10-1 and J is TRBJ1-5, with D uncertain. The CDR3 is 17 amino acids. V lost 2 bases and J 3 bases, leaving 17 bases between the germline ends. The germline V gene encodes CDR1 WNHNN and CDR2 SYGVQD (reference sequence).

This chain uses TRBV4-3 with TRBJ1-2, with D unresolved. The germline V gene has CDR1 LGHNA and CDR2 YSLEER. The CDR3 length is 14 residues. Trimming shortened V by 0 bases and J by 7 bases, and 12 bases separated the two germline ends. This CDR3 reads CASSQDLSPAGYTF. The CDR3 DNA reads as TGCGCCAGCAGCCAAGATTTGAGTCCCGCTGGCTACACCTTC.

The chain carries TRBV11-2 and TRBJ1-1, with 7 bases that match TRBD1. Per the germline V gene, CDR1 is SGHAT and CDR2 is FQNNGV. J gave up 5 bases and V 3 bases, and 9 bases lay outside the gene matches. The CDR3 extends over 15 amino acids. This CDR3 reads CASSFSFGRGTEAFF. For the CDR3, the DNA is TGTGCCAGCAGCTTCAGTTTTGGCAGGGGGACTGAAGCTTTCTTT.

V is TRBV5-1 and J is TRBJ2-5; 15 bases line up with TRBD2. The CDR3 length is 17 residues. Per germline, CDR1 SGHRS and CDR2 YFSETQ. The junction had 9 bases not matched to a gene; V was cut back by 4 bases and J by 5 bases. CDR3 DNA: TGCGCCAGCAGCCTCGGACTAGCGGGGGGGCTCGGGGAGACCCAGTACTTC. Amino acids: CASSLGLAGGLGETQYF.

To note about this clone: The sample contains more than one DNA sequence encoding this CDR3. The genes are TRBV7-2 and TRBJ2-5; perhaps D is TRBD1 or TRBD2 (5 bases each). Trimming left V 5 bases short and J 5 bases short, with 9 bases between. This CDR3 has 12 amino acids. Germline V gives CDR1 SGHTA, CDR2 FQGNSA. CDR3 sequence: CASSRDRETQYF. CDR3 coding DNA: TGTGCCAGCAGCAGGGACCGGGAGACCCAGTACTTC. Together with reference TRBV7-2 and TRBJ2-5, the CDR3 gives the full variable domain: GAGVSQSPSNKVTEKGKDVELRCDPISGHTALYWYRQSLGQGLEFLIYFQGNSAPDKSGLPSDRFSAERTGGSVSTLTIQRTQQEDSAVYLCASSRDRETQYFGPGTRLLVL.

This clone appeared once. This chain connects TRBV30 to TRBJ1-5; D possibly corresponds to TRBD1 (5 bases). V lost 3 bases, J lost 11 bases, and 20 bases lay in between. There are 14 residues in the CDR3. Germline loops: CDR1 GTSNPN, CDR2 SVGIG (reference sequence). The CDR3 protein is CAWSPPGPAPAQHF. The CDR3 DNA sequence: TGTGCCTGGAGCCCCCCAGGGCCCGCCCCGGCCCAGCATTTT. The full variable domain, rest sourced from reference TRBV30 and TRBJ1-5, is SQTIHQWPATLVQPVGSPLSLECTVEGTSNPNLYWYRQAAGRGLQLLFYSVGIGQISSEVPQNLSASRPQDRQFILSSKKLLLSDSGFYLCAWSPPGPAPAQHFGDGTRLSIL.

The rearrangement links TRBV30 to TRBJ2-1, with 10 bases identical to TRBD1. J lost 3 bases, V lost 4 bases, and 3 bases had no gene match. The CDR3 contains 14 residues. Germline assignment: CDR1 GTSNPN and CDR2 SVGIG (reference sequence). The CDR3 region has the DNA TGTGCCTGGACTGGGGACAGGGGCTACAATGAGCAGTTCTTC. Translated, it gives CAWTGDRGYNEQFF.

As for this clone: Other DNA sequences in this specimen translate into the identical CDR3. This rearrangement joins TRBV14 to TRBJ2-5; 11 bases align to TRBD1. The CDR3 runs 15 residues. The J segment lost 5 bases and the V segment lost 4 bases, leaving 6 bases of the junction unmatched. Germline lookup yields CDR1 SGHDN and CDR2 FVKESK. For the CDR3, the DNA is TGTGCCAGCAGCCCGCGGACAGGGGGCTGGGAGACCCAGTACTTC. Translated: CASSPRTGGWETQYF.

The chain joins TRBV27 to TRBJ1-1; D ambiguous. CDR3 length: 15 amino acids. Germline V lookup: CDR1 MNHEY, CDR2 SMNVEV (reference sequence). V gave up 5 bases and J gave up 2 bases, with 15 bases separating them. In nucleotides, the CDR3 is TGTGCCAGCAGTCCCTCGAGAGGTACAAACACTGAAGCTTTCTTT. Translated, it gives CASSPSRGTNTEAFF.

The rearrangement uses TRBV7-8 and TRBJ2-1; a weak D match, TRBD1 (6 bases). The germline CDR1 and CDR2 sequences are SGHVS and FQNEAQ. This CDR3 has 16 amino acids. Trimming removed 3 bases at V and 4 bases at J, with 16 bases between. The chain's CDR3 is CASSFEPDSEYNEQFF. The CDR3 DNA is TGTGCCAGCAGCTTCGAACCGGACAGTGAGTACAATGAGCAGTTCTTC.

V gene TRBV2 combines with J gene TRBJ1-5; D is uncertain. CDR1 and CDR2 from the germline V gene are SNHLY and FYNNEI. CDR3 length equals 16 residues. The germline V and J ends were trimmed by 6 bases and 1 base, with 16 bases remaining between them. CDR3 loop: CASSDQDPGSNQPQHF. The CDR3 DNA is TGTGCCAGCAGCGATCAGGACCCCGGAAGCAATCAGCCCCAGCATTTT. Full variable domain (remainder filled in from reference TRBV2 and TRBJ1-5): EPEVTQTPSHQVTQMGQEVILRCVPISNHLYFYWYRQILGQKVEFLVSFYNNEISEKSEIFDDQFSVERPDGSNFTLKIRSTKLEDSAMYFCASSDQDPGSNQPQHFGDGTRLSIL.

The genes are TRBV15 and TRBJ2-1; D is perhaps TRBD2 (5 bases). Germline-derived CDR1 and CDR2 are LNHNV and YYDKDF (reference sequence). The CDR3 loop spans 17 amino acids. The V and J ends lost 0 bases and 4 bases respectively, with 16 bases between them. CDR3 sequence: CATSRERTRGPYNEQFF. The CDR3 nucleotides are TGTGCCACCAGCAGAGAGAGGACGCGCGGGCCGTACAATGAGCAGTTCTTC.

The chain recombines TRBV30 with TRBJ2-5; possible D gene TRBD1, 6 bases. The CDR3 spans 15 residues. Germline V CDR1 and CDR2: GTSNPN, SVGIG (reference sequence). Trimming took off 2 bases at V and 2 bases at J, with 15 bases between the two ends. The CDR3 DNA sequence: TGTGCCTGGAGTTATTGGACAGCGACTCAAGAGACCCAGTACTTC. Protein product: CAWSYWTATQETQYF.

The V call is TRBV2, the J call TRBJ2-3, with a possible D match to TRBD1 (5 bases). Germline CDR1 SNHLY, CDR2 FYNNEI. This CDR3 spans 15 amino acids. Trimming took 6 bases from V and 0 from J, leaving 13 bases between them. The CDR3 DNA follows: TGTGCCAGCAGCTCACGACAGTCTAGCACAGATACGCAGTATTTT. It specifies CASSSRQSSTDTQYF.

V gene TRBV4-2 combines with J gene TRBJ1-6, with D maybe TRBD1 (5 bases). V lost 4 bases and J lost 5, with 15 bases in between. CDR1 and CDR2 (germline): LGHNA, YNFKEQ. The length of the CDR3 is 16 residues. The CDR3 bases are TGTGCCAGCAGCCCCACTGGGGCAGGAGATAATTCACCCCTCCACTTT. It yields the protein CASSPTGAGDNSPLHF.

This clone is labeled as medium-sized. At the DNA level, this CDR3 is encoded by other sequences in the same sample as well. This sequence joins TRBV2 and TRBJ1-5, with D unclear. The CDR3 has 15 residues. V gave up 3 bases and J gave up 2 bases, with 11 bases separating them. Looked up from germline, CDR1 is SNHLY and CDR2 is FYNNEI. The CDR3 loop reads CASSDYTRGNQPQHF. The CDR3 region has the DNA TGTGCCAGCAGTGACTACACTCGGGGCAATCAGCCCCAGCATTTT.

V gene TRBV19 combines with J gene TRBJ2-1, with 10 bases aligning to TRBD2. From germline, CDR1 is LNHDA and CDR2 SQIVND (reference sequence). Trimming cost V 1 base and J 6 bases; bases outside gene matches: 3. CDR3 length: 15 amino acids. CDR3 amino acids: CASSIGTSGTNEQFF. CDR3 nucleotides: TGTGCCAGTAGTATAGGTACTAGCGGGACCAATGAGCAGTTCTTC.

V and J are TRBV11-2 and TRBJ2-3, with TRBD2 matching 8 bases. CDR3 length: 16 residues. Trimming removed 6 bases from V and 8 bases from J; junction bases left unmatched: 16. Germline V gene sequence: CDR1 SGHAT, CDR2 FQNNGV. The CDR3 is CASRSWTSRLGLTQYF. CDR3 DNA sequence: TGTGCCAGCAGAAGTTGGACTAGCCGGTTAGGTCTTACGCAGTATTTT. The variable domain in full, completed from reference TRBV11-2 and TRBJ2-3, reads EAGVAQSPRYKIIEKRQSVAFWCNPISGHATLYWYQQILGQGPKLLIQFQNNGVVDDSQLPKDRFSAERLKGVDSTLKIQPAKLEDSAVYLCASRSWTSRLGLTQYFGPGTRLTVL.

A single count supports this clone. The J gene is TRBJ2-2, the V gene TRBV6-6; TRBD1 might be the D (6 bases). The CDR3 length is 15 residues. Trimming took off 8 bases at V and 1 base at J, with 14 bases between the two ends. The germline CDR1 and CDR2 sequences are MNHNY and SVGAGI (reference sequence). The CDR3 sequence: CASGGGRKNTGELFF. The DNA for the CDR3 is TGTGCCAGCGGTGGGGGCAGAAAGAACACCGGGGAGCTGTTTTTT.

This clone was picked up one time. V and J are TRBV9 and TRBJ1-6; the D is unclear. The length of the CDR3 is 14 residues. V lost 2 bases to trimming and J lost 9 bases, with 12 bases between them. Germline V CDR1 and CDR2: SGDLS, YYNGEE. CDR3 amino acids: CASSVETGGSPLHF. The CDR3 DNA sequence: TGTGCCAGCAGCGTTGAGACGGGTGGTTCACCCCTCCACTTT. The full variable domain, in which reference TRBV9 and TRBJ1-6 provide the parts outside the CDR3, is DSGVTQTPKHLITATGQRVTLRCSPRSGDLSVYWYQQSLDQGLQFLIQYYNGEERAKGNILERFSAQQFPDLHSELNLSSLELGDSALYFCASSVETGGSPLHFGNGTRLTVT.